This is a list of T cell receptor beta chains from one sample in a study of T cells after yellow fever vaccination. TCRdb ran MiXCR on the 5' RACE reads and lists one entry per CDR3 protein. The sample yields approximately 120,000 distinct CDR3 sequences, around 7.4% seen once. The specimen was CD4+ T cells sorted from PBMCs, collected 10 to 11 days after the first yellow fever vaccination. The receptors stem from a man in his late teens or twenties who received the YFV17D yellow fever vaccine. The CDR3 runs from the conserved cysteine through the conserved F or W. The order of the fields is V gene, J gene, CDR3 protein.

TRBV29-1	TRBJ2-1	CSAGHGYNEQFF
TRBV5-1	TRBJ2-5	CASSSGGLWVETQYF
TRBV5-1	TRBJ2-2	CASSLEGQGYTGELFF
TRBV6-2/TRBV6-3	TRBJ2-6	CASSDPGARGANVLTF
TRBV7-3	TRBJ2-2	CASSLTDREAGELFF
TRBV20-1	TRBJ1-1	CSANYWGEAFF
TRBV4-3	TRBJ1-4	CASSQESWRPNEKLFF
TRBV11-2	TRBJ2-4	CASSLGDPQYF
TRBV20-1	TRBJ2-1	CSARDTSGGASEQFF
TRBV7-2	TRBJ1-3	CASSLGRSQNTIYF
TRBV29-1	TRBJ1-2	CSGVDQISYNYGYTF
TRBV21-1	TRBJ2-6	CAGGRDRSTGANVLTF
TRBV20-1	TRBJ2-3	CSARDRTRSTDTQYF
TRBV4-3	TRBJ1-5	CASSQDWGQPQHF
TRBV7-9	TRBJ2-5	CASQEGNFQETQYF
TRBV5-5	TRBJ1-1	CASSLGPGQGRRTEAFF
TRBV9	TRBJ2-2	CASRPGAGGGMNTGELFF
TRBV12-3/TRBV12-4	TRBJ1-5	CASSLREGQPQHF
TRBV10-3	TRBJ2-3	CAIHPGRGASTDTQYF
TRBV4-3	TRBJ1-5	CASSQDRGDQPQHF
TRBV5-1	TRBJ2-3	CASSLVSVAALDTDTQYF
TRBV12-3/TRBV12-4	TRBJ2-5	CASSTLDRQETQYF
TRBV2	TRBJ1-3	CASTRDRAGTIYF
TRBV2	TRBJ1-4	CASSSWTGTNEKLFF
TRBV27	TRBJ1-1	CASRLRGQAPEAFF
TRBV5-1	TRBJ2-5	CASSLTPSGETQYF
TRBV20-1	TRBJ2-3	CSAKKADTQYF
TRBV4-3	TRBJ1-3	CASSQFIQGDSGNTIYF
TRBV5-4	TRBJ2-1	CASAGLGGESNEQFF
TRBV18	TRBJ1-5	CASSEGQGARQPQHF
TRBV6-5	TRBJ1-1	CASSYSYGRATEAFF
TRBV4-3	TRBJ2-1	CASSPSGLNYNEQFF
TRBV6-1	TRBJ2-1	CASSEGGSREFF
TRBV12-3/TRBV12-4	TRBJ1-2	CASSQTGEPNYGYTF
TRBV30	TRBJ2-1	CAWSVGGGNNEQFF
TRBV19	TRBJ2-5	CASRGTGSTETQYF
TRBV6-2/TRBV6-3	TRBJ2-5	CASSHHGQRGETQYF
TRBV20-1	TRBJ1-1	CSARGDGADTEAFF
TRBV20-1	TRBJ1-1	CSARDNIRAEAFF
TRBV7-3	TRBJ2-1	CASSQQGGNEQFF